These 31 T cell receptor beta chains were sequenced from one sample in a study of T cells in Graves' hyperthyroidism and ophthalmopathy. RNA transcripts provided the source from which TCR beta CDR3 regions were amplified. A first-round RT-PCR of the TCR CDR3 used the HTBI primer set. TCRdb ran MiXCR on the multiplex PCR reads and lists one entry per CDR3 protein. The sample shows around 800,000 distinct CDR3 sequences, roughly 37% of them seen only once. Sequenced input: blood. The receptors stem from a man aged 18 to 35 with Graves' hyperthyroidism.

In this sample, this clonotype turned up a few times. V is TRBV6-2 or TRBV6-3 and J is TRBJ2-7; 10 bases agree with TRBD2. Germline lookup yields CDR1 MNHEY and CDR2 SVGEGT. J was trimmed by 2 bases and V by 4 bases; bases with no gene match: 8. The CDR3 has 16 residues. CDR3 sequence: CASSSPSGRLTYEQYF. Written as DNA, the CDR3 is TGTGCCAGCAGTTCCCCTAGCGGGAGATTGACCTACGAGCAGTACTTC.

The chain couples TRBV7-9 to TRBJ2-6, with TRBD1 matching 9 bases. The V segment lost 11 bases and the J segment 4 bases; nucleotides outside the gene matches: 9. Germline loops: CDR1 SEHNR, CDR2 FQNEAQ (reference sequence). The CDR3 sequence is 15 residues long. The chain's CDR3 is CASATGGTGANVLTF. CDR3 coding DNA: TGTGCCTCCGCGACAGGGGGTACCGGGGCCAACGTCCTGACTTTC.

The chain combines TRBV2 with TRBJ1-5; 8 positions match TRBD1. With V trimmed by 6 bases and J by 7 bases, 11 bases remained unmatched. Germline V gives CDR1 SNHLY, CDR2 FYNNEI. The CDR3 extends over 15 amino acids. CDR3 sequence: CASSSTGGRWQPQHF. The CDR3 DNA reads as TGTGCCAGCAGCTCTACAGGGGGACGGTGGCAGCCCCAGCATTTT. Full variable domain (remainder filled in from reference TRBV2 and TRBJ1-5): EPEVTQTPSHQVTQMGQEVILRCVPISNHLYFYWYRQILGQKVEFLVSFYNNEISEKSEIFDDQFSVERPDGSNFTLKIRSTKLEDSAMYFCASSSTGGRWQPQHFGDGTRLSIL.

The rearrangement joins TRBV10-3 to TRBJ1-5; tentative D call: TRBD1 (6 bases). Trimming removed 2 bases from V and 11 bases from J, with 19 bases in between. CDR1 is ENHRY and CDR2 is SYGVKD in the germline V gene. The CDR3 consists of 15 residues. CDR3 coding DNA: TGTGCCATCAGTGAGCCGGGACACATTCAAGAGACCCAGCATTTT. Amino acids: CAISEPGHIQETQHF.

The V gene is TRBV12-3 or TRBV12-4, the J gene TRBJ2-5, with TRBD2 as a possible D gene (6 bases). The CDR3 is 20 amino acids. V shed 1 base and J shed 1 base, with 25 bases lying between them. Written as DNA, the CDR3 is TGTGCCAGCAGTTTAGGAGCGGGTGGAAGCGGCCCTCCCGGCCAAGAGACCCAGTACTTC. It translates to CASSLGAGGSGPPGQETQYF.

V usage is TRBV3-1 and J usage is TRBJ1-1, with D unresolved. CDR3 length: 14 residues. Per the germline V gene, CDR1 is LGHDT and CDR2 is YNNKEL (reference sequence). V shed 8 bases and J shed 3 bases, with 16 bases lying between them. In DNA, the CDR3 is TGTGCCAGCTCACCAAGGGATCCGTACACTGAAGCTTTCTTT. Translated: CASSPRDPYTEAFF. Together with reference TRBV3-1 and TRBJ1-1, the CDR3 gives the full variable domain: DTAVSQTPKYLVTQMGNDKSIKCEQNLGHDTMYWYKQDSKKFLKIMFSYNNKELIINETVPNRFSPKSPDKAHLNLHINSLELGDSAVYFCASSPRDPYTEAFFGQGTRLTVV.

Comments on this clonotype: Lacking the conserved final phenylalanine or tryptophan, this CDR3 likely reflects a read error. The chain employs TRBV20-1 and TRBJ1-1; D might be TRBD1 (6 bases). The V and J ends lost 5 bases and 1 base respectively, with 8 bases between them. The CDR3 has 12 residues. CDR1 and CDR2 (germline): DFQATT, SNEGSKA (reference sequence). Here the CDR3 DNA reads TGCAGTGCTTCGACAGGGAACACTGAAGCTTTCCTT. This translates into CSASTGNTEAFL.

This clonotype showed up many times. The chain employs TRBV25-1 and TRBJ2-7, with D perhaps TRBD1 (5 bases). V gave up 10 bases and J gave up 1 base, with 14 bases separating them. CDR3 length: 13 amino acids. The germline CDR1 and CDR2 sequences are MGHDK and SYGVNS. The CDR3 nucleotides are TGTGCCACGGCCTCAGGGTGGTCCTACGAGCAGTACTTC. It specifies CATASGWSYEQYF.

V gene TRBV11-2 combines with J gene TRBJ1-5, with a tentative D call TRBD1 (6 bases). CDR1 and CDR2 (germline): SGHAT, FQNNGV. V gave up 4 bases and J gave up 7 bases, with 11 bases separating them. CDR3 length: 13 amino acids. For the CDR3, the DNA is TGTGCCAGCAGCTCGGTAGGGGGGCAGCCCCAGCATTTT. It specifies CASSSVGGQPQHF. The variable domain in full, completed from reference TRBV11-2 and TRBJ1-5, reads EAGVAQSPRYKIIEKRQSVAFWCNPISGHATLYWYQQILGQGPKLLIQFQNNGVVDDSQLPKDRFSAERLKGVDSTLKIQPAKLEDSAVYLCASSSVGGQPQHFGDGTRLSIL.

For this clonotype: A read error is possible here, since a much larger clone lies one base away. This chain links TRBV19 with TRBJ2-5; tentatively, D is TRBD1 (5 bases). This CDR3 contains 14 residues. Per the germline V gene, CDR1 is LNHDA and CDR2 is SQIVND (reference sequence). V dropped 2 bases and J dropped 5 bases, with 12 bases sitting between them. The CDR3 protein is CASSITGEMETQYF. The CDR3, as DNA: TGTGCCAGTAGTATAACAGGCGAGATGGAGACCCAGTACTTC. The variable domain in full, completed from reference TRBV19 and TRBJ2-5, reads DGGITQSPKYLFRKEGQNVTLSCEQNLNHDAMYWYRQDPGQGLRLIYYSQIVNDFQKGDIAEGYSVSREKKESFPLTVTSAQKNPTAFYLCASSITGEMETQYFGPGTRLLVL.

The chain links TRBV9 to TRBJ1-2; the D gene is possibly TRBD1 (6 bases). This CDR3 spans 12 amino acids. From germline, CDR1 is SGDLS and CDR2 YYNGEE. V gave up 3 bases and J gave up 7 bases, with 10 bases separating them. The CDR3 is CASSDGGAGYTF. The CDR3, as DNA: TGTGCCAGCAGCGATGGGGGGGCTGGCTACACCTTC. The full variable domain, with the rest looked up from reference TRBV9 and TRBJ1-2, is DSGVTQTPKHLITATGQRVTLRCSPRSGDLSVYWYQQSLDQGLQFLIQYYNGEERAKGNILERFSAQQFPDLHSELNLSSLELGDSALYFCASSDGGAGYTFGSGTRLTVV.

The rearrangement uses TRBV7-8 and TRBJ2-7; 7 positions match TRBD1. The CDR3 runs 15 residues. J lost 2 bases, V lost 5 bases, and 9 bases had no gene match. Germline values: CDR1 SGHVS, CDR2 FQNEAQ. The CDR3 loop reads CASSPLTGTAYEQYF. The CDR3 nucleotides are TGTGCCAGCAGCCCGTTGACAGGGACCGCCTACGAGCAGTACTTC. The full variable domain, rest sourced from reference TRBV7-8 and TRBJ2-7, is GAGVSQSPRYKVAKRGQDVALRCDPISGHVSLFWYQQALGQGPEFLTYFQNEAQLDKSGLPSDRFFAERPEGSVSTLKIQRTQQEDSAVYLCASSPLTGTAYEQYFGPGTRLTVT.

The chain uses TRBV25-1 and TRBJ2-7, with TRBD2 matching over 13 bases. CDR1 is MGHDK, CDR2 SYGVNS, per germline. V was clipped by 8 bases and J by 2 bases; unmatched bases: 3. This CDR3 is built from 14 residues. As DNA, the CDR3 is TGTGCCAGCTCCGGACTAGCGGGAGCCTACGAGCAGTACTTC. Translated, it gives CASSGLAGAYEQYF.

DNA of the CDR3: TGTGCCAGCAGGGGCAGGGGGTCCACTGAAGCTTTCTTT. Translation: CASRGRGSTEAFF. This sequence joins TRBV6-1 and TRBJ1-1; 7 nucleotides agree with TRBD1. The CDR3 runs 13 residues. Germline V gene lookup returns CDR1 MNHNS and CDR2 SASEGT. Losses at the gene ends were 6 bases for V and 4 bases for J; bases not matched to a gene: 5.

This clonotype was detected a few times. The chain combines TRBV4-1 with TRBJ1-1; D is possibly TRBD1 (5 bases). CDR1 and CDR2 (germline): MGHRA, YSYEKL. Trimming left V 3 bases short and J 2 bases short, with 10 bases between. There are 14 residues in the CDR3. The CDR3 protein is CASSQSGHNTEAFF. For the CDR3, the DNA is TGCGCCAGCAGCCAGTCCGGACATAACACTGAAGCTTTCTTT.

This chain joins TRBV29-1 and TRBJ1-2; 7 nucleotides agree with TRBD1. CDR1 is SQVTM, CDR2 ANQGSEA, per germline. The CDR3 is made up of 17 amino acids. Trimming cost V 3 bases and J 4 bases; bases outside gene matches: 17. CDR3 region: CSVDSFAQGDSVYGYTF. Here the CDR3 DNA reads TGCAGCGTTGATTCTTTCGCCCAGGGGGATTCCGTCTATGGCTACACCTTC.

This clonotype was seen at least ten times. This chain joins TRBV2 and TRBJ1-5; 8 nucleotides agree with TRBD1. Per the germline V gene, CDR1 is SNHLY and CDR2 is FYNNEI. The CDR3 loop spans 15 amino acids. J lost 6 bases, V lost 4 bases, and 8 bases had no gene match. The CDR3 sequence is CASSVQGAPTQPQHF. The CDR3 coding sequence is TGTGCCAGCAGTGTGCAGGGGGCGCCCACTCAGCCCCAGCATTTT. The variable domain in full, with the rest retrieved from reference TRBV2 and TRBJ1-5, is EPEVTQTPSHQVTQMGQEVILRCVPISNHLYFYWYRQILGQKVEFLVSFYNNEISEKSEIFDDQFSVERPDGSNFTLKIRSTKLEDSAMYFCASSVQGAPTQPQHFGDGTRLSIL.

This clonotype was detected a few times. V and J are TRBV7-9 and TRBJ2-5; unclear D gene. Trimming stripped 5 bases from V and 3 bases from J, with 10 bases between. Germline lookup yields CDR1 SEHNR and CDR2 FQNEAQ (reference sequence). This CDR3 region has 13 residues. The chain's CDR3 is CASSPMQKETQYF. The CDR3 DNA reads TGTGCCAGCAGCCCAATGCAGAAAGAGACCCAGTACTTC.

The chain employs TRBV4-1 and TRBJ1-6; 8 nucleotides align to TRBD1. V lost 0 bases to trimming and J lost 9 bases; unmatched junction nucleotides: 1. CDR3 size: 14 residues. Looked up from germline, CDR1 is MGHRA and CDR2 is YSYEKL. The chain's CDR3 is CASSQDRGPSPLHF. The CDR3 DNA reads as TGCGCCAGCAGCCAAGACAGGGGGCCTTCACCCCTCCACTTT.

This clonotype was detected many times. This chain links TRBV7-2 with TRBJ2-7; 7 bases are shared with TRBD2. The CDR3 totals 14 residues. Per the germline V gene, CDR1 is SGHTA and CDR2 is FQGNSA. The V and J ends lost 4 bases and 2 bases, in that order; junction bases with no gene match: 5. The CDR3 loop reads CASSSLREPYEQYF. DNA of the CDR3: TGTGCCAGCAGCTCCCTGCGGGAGCCCTACGAGCAGTACTTC.

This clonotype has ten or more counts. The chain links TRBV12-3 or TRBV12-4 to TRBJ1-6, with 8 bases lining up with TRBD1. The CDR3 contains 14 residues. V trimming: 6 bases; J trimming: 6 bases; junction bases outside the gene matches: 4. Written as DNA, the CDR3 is TGTGCCAGCAGCCGGACAGGGCTTAATTCACCCCTCCACTTT. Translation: CASSRTGLNSPLHF.

The CDR3: CASSLGHETTGNTIYF. As DNA, the CDR3 is TGTGCCAGCAGCTTGGGACACGAGACCACTGGAAACACCATATATTTT. This sequence joins TRBV7-2 and TRBJ1-3, with D possibly TRBD1 on 6 matching bases. Germline CDR1 SGHTA, CDR2 FQGNSA. The CDR3 has 16 residues. Trimming left V 3 bases short and J 2 bases short, with 14 bases between. The whole variable domain, remainder taken from reference TRBV7-2 and TRBJ1-3, is GAGVSQSPSNKVTEKGKDVELRCDPISGHTALYWYRQSLGQGLEFLIYFQGNSAPDKSGLPSDRFSAERTGGSVSTLTIQRTQQEDSAVYLCASSLGHETTGNTIYFGEGSWLTVV.

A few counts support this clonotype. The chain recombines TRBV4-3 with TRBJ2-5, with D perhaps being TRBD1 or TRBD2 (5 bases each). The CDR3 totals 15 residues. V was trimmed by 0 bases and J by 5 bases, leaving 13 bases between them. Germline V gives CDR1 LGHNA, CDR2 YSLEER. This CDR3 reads CASSQDTGASETQYF. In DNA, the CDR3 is TGCGCCAGCAGCCAAGATACCGGGGCGTCGGAGACCCAGTACTTC.

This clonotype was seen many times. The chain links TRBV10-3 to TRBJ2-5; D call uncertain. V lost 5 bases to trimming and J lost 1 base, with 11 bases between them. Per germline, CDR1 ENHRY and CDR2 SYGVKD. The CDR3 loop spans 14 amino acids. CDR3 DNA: TGTGCCATCAGTATTCCGGGCCTCCAAGAGACCCAGTACTTC. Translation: CAISIPGLQETQYF.

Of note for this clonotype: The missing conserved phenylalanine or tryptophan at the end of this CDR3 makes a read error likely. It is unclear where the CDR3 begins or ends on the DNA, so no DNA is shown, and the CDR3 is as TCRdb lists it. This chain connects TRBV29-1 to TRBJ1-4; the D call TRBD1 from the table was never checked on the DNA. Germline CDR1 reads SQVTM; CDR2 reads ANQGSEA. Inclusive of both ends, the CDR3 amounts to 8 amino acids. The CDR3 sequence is CSFSTGRL.

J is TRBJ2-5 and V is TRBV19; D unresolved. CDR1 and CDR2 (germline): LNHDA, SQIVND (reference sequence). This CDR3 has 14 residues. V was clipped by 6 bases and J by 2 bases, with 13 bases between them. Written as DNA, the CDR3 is TGTGCCAGTAGCTTGAAGGGTCCTCAAGAGACCCAGTACTTC. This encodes CASSLKGPQETQYF.

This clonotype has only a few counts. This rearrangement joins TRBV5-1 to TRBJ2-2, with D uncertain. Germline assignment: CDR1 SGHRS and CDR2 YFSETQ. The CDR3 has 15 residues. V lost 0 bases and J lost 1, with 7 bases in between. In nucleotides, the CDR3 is TGCGCCAGCAGCTTGGCCGAGGAGAACACCGGGGAGCTGTTTTTT. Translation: CASSLAEENTGELFF.

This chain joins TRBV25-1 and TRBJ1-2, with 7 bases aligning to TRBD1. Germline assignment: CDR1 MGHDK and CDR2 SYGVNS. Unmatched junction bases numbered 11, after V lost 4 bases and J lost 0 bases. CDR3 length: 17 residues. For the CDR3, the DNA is TGTGCCAGCAGTGCCTCTTCTTTAGGACAGGCTAACTATGGCTACACCTTC. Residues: CASSASSLGQANYGYTF.

The CDR3 reads CASSLPRDNQPQHF. In DNA form, the CDR3 reads TGTGCCAGCAGTTTACCCCGGGACAATCAGCCCCAGCATTTT. V is TRBV6-5 and J is TRBJ1-5; D ambiguous. The germline CDR1 and CDR2 sequences are MNHEY and SVGAGI. Trimming stripped 4 bases from V and 3 bases from J, with 10 bases between. CDR3 length: 14 amino acids.

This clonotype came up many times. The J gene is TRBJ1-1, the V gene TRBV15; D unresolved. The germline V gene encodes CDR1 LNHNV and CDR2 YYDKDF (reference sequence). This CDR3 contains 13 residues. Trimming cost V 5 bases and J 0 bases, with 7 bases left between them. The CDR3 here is CATSSVVNTEAFF. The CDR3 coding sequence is TGTGCCACCAGCTCGGTTGTGAACACTGAAGCTTTCTTT. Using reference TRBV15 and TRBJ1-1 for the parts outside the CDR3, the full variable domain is DAMVIQNPRYQVTQFGKPVTLSCSQTLNHNVMYWYQQKSSQAPKLLFHYYDKDFNNEADTPDNFQSRRPNTSFCFLDIRSPGLGDTAMYLCATSSVVNTEAFFGQGTRLTVV.

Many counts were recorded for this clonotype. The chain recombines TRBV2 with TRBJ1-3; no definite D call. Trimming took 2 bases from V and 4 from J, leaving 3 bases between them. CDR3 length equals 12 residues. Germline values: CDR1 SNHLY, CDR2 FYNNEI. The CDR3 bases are TGTGCCAGCAGTGAACAGGGAAACACCATATATTTT. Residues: CASSEQGNTIYF.